These 5 T cell receptor beta chains originate from one sample sequenced in a study of identical twins (dated by TCRdb to 2016 to 2017). The library was built by means of 5' RACE. The instrument given in TCRdb is Illumina HiSeq 2000. In TCRdb, the public reads were trimmed at Q25 with fastp and aligned with MiXCR, with productive beta chains retained. Under each unique CDR3 protein, matching rows form one entry showing the most common genes and DNA. The sample records fewer than 350,000 distinct CDR3 sequences, about 8.3% of which are singletons. Less than 2.5% of the sample belongs to the ten largest clones. Another study also made use of these data, one on yellow fever vaccine responses in identical twins.

The sequencing input was memory (CD45RO+) T cells sorted from blood. Explained via the paper, the cell subset or site label denotes: CD45RO+ enriched T cells. The receptors were sampled from a woman between 18 and 30 years old in good health.

This clonotype has ten or more counts. This chain connects TRBV24-1 to TRBJ1-2; D is possibly TRBD1 (6 bases). The V gene's germline CDR1 is KGHDR and CDR2 SFDVKD. This CDR3 has 14 amino acids. V lost 0 bases to trimming and J lost 6 bases, with 10 bases between them. The CDR3 DNA follows: TGTGCCACCAGTGATTTGAACAGGGCCAATGGCTACACCTTC. This translates into CATSDLNRANGYTF.

A few counts support this clonotype. V is TRBV19 and J is TRBJ2-7, with 13 bases lining up with TRBD2. CDR1 is LNHDA and CDR2 is SQIVND in the germline V gene (reference sequence). The ends lost 4 bases at V and 4 bases at J; junction bases unmatched: 7. The CDR3 is made up of 16 amino acids. The CDR3 DNA follows: TGTGCCAGTAGTACCGGGACTAGCGGGATAGTTTACGAGCAGTACTTC. It is translated as CASSTGTSGIVYEQYF.

The chain recombines TRBV10-3 with TRBJ2-3; TRBD2 agrees at 12 bases. With 5 bases clipped from V and 4 bases from J, the junction kept 7 bases outside the gene matches. The CDR3 length is 16 residues. CDR1 and CDR2 from the germline V gene are ENHRY and SYGVKD. CDR3 sequence: CAISPRLAGEPDTQYF. CDR3 nucleotides: TGTGCCATCAGTCCCCGACTAGCGGGGGAGCCAGATACGCAGTATTTT.

The chain carries TRBV11-2 and TRBJ2-3; D may be TRBD2 (5 bases). Trimming removed 5 bases at V and 6 bases at J, with 15 bases between. The germline V gene has CDR1 SGHAT and CDR2 FQNNGV. This CDR3 has 14 amino acids. The CDR3 sequence: CASSPSQRADTQYF. DNA of the CDR3: TGTGCCAGCAGCCCCTCACAGAGGGCTGATACGCAGTATTTT.

This clonotype was seen a few times. The V and J genes are TRBV7-6 and TRBJ2-1, with 9 nucleotides matching TRBD2. The CDR3 runs 17 residues. CDR1 and CDR2 (germline): SGHVS, FNYEAQ. V was clipped by 1 base and J by 10 bases; unmatched bases: 14. The CDR3 bases are TGTGCCAGCAGCTTAGGCTTAGGGCTAGCGGGAATAAACGAGCAGTTCTTC. This encodes CASSLGLGLAGINEQFF. Full variable domain (remainder filled in from reference TRBV7-6 and TRBJ2-1): GAGVSQSPRYKVTKRGQDVALRCDPISGHVSLYWYRQALGQGPEFLTYFNYEAQQDKSGLPNDRFSAERPEGSISTLTIQRTEQRDSAMYRCASSLGLGLAGINEQFFGPGTRLTVL.